This TCR beta chain was profiled in a study of T-cell reconstitution after alpha-beta-depleted transplantation in children. The V end was cut by 4 bases, the J end by 1 base, with 13 bases between. Germline V gives CDR1 ENHRY, CDR2 SYGVKD. The CDR3 covers 15 residues. Unique molecular identifiers were incorporated during preparation of the TCRbeta library. TCRdb called the PCR reads again in MiXCR, with one record for every CDR3 protein. The sample yields about 200,000 distinct CDR3 sequences, roughly 9.1% seen once. Broader study findings: It was newly produced T cells that mostly accounted for T-cell counts and diversity one year after transplant.

This clonotype was detected many times. The antigen is undetermined. The specimen comprised PBMCs, mostly from graft donor cells, sampled 360 days after TCRalphabeta/CD19-depleted stem cell transplant. The clonotype was recovered from a male patient aged 2-15 years who had a stem cell transplant for acute myeloid leukemia, so the T cells may come from the graft donor. V usage is TRBV10-3 and J usage is TRBJ2-5, with D possibly called TRBD1 or TRBD2 (5 bases each). This chain's CDR3 is CAISGNAGSQETQYF. CDR3 sequence (DNA): TGTGCCATCAGTGGGAATGCAGGGAGCCAAGAGACCCAGTACTTC.